This T cell receptor beta chain emerged from a study of blood T cell repertoires in COVID-19. Background on the study: PBMCs, B-cell-depleted T cells, or T cells were the source of the cDNA or gDNA that made up the material.

Clinical history reported by participants formed the basis on which cohorts were assigned. Cohort 3 recovered donors had two negative PCRs, clearance, or symptom resolution. Some clones are missing from TCRdb's copy, which holds only in-frame ones; the method was immunoSEQ multiplex PCR. The profile shows just over 300,000 clones, over 80% of them singletons. CDR3 length: 14 residues. Per the germline V gene, CDR1 is SGHDN and CDR2 is FVKESK. Trimming stripped 0 bases from V and 5 bases from J, with 8 bases between. The rearrangement links TRBV14 to TRBJ2-1; no clear D gene. This TCR was sampled from a young woman who had recovered from COVID-19. Input material: PBMCs or T cells enriched from blood (not recorded which). CDR3 protein: CASSQDPSDNEQFF. As DNA, the CDR3 is TGTGCCAGCAGCCAAGATCCTAGTGACAATGAGCAGTTCTTC.